Following are 4 T cell receptor beta chains from one sample sequenced in a study of naive and memory T cell subsets. Four PCR rounds used nested alpha and beta constant region primers plus the SP2 primer. Using its own MiXCR run on the 5' RACE reads, TCRdb lists one record per CDR3 protein. The sample holds about 48,000 distinct CDR3 sequences, about 4.8% seen once. TCR cDNA received a 3' ligated oligonucleotide that carried a UMI. The origin of the receptors is a female donor in good health.

This clonotype was seen ten or more times. The V call is TRBV29-1, the J call TRBJ1-2; D perhaps matches TRBD1 (6 bases). Trimming shortened V by 4 bases and J by 7 bases, and 13 bases separated the two germline ends. The CDR3 length is 12 residues. The germline gives CDR1 SQVTM, CDR2 ANQGSEA. The CDR3 spells CSVGAGASGYTF. The CDR3 DNA sequence: TGCAGCGTTGGAGCAGGGGCGAGTGGCTACACCTTC.

This clonotype was counted ten times or more. V and J are TRBV15 and TRBJ1-4, with no clear D. CDR3 length: 15 amino acids. Between the trimmed V and J ends, which lost 0 bases and 9 bases, there was a span of 14 bases. CDR1 and CDR2 from the germline V gene are LNHNV and YYDKDF (reference sequence). Written as DNA, the CDR3 is TGTGCCACCAGCAGAGATCGGCCTGAGCCCCAAAAACTGTTTTTT. Translation: CATSRDRPEPQKLFF.

This clonotype has ten or more counts. The CDR3 sequence: CSVAAASNYGYTF. Here the CDR3 DNA reads TGCAGCGTTGCTGCGGCTTCTAACTATGGCTACACCTTC. The V gene is TRBV29-1, the J gene TRBJ1-2; D not certain. Germline values: CDR1 SQVTM, CDR2 ANQGSEA. With 4 bases removed from V and 0 bases from J, the gap between germline ends came to 9 bases. The CDR3 is made up of 13 amino acids.

This clonotype was seen ten or more times. This sequence joins TRBV7-8 and TRBJ1-4, with D unclear. Germline-derived CDR1 and CDR2 are SGHVS and FQNEAQ. V was trimmed by 1 base and J by 8 bases, leaving 11 bases between them. The CDR3 runs to 14 residues. CDR3 protein: CASSLGEVGEKLFF. CDR3 in DNA: TGTGCCAGCAGCTTAGGGGAGGTGGGAGAAAAACTGTTTTTT.